This TCR beta chain was captured in a study of blood T cell repertoires in COVID-19. Germline V lookup: CDR1 SGDLS, CDR2 YYNGEE. V trimming: 2 bases; J trimming: 3 bases; junction bases outside the gene matches: 8. This CDR3 spans 16 amino acids. Clones were sequenced by immunoSEQ multiplex PCR, and TCRdb holds only the in-frame ones, with some missing. The repertoire holds about 200,000 clones, with roughly four fifths as singletons. The V call is TRBV9, the J call TRBJ2-1; 7 bases agree with TRBD2. Sequenced sample: peripheral blood. The sequence came from a man aged 45-60 years who had recovered from COVID-19. The CDR3 coding sequence is TGTGCCAGCAGCGTCACTAGCGAGACCCTCTACAATGAGCAGTTCTTC. This sequence encodes CASSVTSETLYNEQFF.